This T cell receptor (beta chain) came from a study of CD8 T cells in ankylosing spondylitis. Study-wide findings and caveats: The disease-linked clones had a CD8+ phenotype and low blood frequencies. In ankylosing spondylitis blood, a motif of seven to nine highly homologous TCR beta variants appeared characteristic.

With regard to this clonotype: Its antigen is currently unknown. A read error may account for a junction end that differs from germline.

A quantitative 5'-RACE method, one with molecular barcodes, was used to make TCR beta libraries. One entry per CDR3 protein results from TCRdb running MiXCR on the 5' RACE reads. The repertoire has about 220,000 distinct CDR3 sequences, 7.3% of them found once; the top ten carry approximately 15%. The CDR3 is 14 amino acids. The germline V gene has CDR1 SGHDT and CDR2 YYEEEE. This sequence joins TRBV5-6 and TRBJ1-1; D is unresolved. The sequenced material came from blood, either unsorted or a sorted T cell fraction (not recorded which). This TCR derives from a male donor with ankylosing spondylitis. The DNA for the CDR3 is TGTGCCAGGAGCTCCGGGGTCTCGAGCACTGAAGCTTTCTTT. It encodes CARSSGVSSTEAFF.